This note documents a single T cell receptor beta chain sequence. Its target is unknown. This sample is part of a study of cytomegalovirus exposure and HLA in healthy donors. Findings and caveats of the study: While the bulk of TCR sequences proved rare, some public TCRs turned up in many donors. Cytomegalovirus status was reportedly diagnosed by the classifier with high sensitivity and specificity. One later analysis, an examination of the roughly 110 validation repertoires, found that first-cohort TCR clusters tended to co-occur in them.

Germline V gene data show CDR1 as MNHEY and CDR2 as SMNVEV (reference sequence). V lost 4 bases and J 6 bases, leaving 5 bases between the germline ends. This CDR3 has 11 amino acids. The protocol was immunoSEQ multiplex PCR, while the TCRdb copy is restricted to in-frame clones and leaves out a portion. The sample has around 250,000 clones; around 89% are singletons. The sequence derives from a young woman in good health and CMV-seronegative. The material sequenced was PBMCs. This rearrangement joins TRBV27 to TRBJ2-3, with no clear D. CDR3 coding DNA: TGTGCCAGCAGTTCCGGGGATACGCAGTATTTT. This translates into CASSSGDTQYF.